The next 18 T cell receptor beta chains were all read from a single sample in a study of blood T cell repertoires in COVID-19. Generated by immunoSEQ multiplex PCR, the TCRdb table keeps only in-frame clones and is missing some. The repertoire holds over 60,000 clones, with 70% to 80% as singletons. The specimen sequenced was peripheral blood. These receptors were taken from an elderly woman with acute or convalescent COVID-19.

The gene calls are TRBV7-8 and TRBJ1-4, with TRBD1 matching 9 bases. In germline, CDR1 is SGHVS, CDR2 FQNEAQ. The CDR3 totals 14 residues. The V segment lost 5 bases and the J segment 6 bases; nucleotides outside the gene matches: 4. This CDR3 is CASSPGQGDEKLFF. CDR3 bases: TGTGCCAGCAGCCCGGGACAGGGAGATGAAAAACTGTTTTTT. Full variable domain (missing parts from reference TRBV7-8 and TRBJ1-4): GAGVSQSPRYKVAKRGQDVALRCDPISGHVSLFWYQQALGQGPEFLTYFQNEAQLDKSGLPSDRFFAERPEGSVSTLKIQRTQQEDSAVYLCASSPGQGDEKLFFGSGTQLSVL.

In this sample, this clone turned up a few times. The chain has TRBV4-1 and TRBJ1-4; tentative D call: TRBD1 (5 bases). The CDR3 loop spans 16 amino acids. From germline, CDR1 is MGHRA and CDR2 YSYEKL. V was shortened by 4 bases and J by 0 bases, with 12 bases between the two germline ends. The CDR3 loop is CASSPRVQATNEKLFF. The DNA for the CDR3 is TGCGCCAGCAGCCCTAGGGTACAGGCAACTAATGAAAAACTGTTTTTT.

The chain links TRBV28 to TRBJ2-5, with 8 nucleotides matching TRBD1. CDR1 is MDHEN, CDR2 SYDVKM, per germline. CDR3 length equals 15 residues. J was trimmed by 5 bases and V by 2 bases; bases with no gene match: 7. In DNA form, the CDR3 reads TGTGCCAGCAGTTTAAGACAGGGGATCCATGAGACCCAGTACTTC. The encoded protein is CASSLRQGIHETQYF.

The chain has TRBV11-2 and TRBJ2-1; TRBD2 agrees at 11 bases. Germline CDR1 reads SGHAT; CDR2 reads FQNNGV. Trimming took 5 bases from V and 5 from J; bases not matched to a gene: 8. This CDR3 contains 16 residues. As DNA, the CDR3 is TGTGCCAGCAGCCCCTATCTAGCGGGAGGCCACAATGAGCAGTTCTTC. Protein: CASSPYLAGGHNEQFF.

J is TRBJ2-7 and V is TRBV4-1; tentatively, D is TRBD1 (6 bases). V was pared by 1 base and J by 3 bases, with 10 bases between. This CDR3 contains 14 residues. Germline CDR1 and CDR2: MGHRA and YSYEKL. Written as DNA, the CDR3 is TGCGCCAGCAGCCAAGGGGACACTCGCTACGAGCAGTACTTC. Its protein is CASSQGDTRYEQYF.

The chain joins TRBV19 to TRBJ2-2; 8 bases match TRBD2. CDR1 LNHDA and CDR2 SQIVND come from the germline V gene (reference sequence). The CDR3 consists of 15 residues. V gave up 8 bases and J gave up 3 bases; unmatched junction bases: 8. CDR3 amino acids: CASGNLAGYTGELFF. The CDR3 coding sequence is TGTGCCAGTGGCAACCTAGCGGGTTACACCGGGGAGCTGTTTTTT.

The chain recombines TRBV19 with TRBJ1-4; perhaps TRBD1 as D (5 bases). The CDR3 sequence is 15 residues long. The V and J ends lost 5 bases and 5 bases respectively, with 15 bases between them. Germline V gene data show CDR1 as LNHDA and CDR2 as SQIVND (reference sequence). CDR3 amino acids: CASSFGGTANEKLFF. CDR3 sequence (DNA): TGTGCCAGTAGTTTCGGGGGGACGGCAAATGAAAAACTGTTTTTT.

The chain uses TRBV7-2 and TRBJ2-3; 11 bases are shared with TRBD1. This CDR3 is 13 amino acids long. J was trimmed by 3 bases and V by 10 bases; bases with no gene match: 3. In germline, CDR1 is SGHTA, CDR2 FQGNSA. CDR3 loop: CATGTGGTDTQYF. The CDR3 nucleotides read TGTGCCACCGGGACAGGGGGAACAGATACGCAGTATTTT.

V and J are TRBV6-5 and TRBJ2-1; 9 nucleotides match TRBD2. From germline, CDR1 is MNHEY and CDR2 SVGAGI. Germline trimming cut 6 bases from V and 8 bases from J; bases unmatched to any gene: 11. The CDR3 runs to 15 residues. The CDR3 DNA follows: TGTGCCAGCAGCCTGTGGGGGACTAGCCCGGATGAGCAGTTCTTC. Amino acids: CASSLWGTSPDEQFF.

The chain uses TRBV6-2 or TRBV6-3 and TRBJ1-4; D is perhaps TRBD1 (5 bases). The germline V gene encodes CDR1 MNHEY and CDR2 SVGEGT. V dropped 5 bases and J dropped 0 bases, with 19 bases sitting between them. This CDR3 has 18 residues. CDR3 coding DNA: TGTGCCAGCAGTGGACACCTCCCCGATCCCTCAACTAATGAAAAACTGTTTTTT. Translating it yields CASSGHLPDPSTNEKLFF.

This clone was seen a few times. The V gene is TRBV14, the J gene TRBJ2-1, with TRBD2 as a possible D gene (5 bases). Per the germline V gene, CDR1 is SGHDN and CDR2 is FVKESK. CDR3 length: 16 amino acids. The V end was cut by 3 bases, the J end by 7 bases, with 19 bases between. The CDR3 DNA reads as TGTGCCAGCAGCCAGGTCCAGCGGTCTCCTTGGAATGAGCAGTTCTTC. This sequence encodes CASSQVQRSPWNEQFF.

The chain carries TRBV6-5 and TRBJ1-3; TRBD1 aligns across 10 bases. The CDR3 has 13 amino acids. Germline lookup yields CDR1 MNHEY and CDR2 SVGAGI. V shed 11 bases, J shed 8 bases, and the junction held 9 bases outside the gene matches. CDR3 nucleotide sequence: TGTGCCTCATACCGGGACAGGGGATACACCATATATTTT. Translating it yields CASYRDRGYTIYF.

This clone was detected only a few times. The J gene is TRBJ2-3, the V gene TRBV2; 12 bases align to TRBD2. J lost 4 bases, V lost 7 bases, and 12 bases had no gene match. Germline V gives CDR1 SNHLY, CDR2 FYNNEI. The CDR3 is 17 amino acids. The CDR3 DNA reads TGTGCCAGCATGACGACTAGCGGGAGTAATCGGGCAGATACGCAGTATTTT. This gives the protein CASMTTSGSNRADTQYF.

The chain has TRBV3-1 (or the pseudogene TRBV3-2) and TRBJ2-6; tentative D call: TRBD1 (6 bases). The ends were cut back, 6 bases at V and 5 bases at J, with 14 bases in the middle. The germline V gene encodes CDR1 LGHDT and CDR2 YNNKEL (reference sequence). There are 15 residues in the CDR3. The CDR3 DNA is TGTGCCAGCAGTCCTACAGGGAGTAGGGCCAACGTCCTGACTTTC. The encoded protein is CASSPTGSRANVLTF.

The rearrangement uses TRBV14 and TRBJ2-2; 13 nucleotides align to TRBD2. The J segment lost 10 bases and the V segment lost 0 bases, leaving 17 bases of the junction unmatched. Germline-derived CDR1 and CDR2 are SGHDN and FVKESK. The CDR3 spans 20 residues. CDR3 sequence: CASSQDRKVPGLAGREELFF. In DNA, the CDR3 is TGTGCCAGCAGCCAAGATAGGAAGGTACCGGGACTAGCGGGAAGGGAGGAGCTGTTTTTT.

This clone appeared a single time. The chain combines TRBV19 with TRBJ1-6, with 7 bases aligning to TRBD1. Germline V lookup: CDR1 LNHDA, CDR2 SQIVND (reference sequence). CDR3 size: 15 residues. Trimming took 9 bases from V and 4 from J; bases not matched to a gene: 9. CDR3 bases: TGTGCCAGCGAAAAGGGGGCCCTGTATAATTCACCCCTCCACTTT. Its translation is CASEKGALYNSPLHF.

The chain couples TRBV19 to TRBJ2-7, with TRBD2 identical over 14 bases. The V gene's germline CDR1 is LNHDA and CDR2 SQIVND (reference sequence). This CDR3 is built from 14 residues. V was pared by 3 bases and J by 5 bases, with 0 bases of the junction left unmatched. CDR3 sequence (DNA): TGTGCCAGTAGTATGGGACTAGCGGGAGACGAGCAGTACTTC. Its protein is CASSMGLAGDEQYF.

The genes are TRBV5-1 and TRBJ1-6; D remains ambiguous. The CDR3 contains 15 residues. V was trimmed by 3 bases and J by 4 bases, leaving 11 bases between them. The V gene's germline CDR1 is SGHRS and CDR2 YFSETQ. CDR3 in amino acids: CASSSSSGYNSPLHF. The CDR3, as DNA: TGCGCCAGCAGCTCCTCGAGCGGTTATAATTCACCCCTCCACTTT.